Listed below are T cell receptor beta chains from one sample, sequenced in a study of cytomegalovirus exposure and HLA in healthy donors. TCRdb's table, derived via immunoSEQ multiplex PCR, lists solely in-frame clones and lacks some. The table records 50,000 to 65,000 clones, around 93% of them present only once. Sequenced: PBMCs. Receptors were obtained from a woman aged 18-35 years in good health and CMV-seropositive. The conserved cysteine and the conserved F or W are not part of the CDR3 here. Each record gives: V gene, J gene, CDR3 protein.

TRBV28	TRBJ2-7	ASSFETGPYEQY
TRBV7-9	TRBJ1-1	ASSLGSGTWEAF
TRBV30	TRBJ1-3	AWTQGPQSSGNTIY
TRBV29-1	TRBJ1-4	STSEGAANEKLF
TRBV21-1	TRBJ1-4	ASSIGSSEKLF
TRBV27	TRBJ2-7	ASSLRSPLGEQY
TRBV7-8	TRBJ1-2	ASSLDYTGSYGYT
TRBV5-1	TRBJ2-3	ASSVSGRDTQY
TRBV5-4	TRBJ1-5	ASSLDRGQPQH
TRBV7-8	TRBJ2-5	ASSFARFPGIGTQY
TRBV6-5	TRBJ1-1	ASRGGLGTEAF
TRBV19	TRBJ2-3	ASSPRALAVTDTQY
TRBV7-7	TRBJ1-2	ASSLRGQARFYGYT
TRBV28	TRBJ1-4	ASSFAPGWANEKLF
TRBV6-5	TRBJ1-2	ASSKTVSHYGYT
TRBV4-3	TRBJ1-4	ASSPGTGYEKLF
TRBV11-2	TRBJ2-7	ASSLSSISNYEQY
TRBV10-1	TRBJ1-1	ASSFDGRGTEAF
TRBV7-2	TRBJ2-1	ASSSTRGGGLGSYEQF
TRBV28	TRBJ1-3	ASSWGTLSWSGNTIY
TRBV19	TRBJ1-2	ASIPGGTSNYGYT
TRBV4-1	TRBJ2-1	ASSQDMSEQF
TRBV4-3	TRBJ1-1	ASSQRDRWTEAF
TRBV5-1	TRBJ1-1	ASRTPRGPKFNTEAF
TRBV4-3	TRBJ1-2	ASSRNLGGGYT
TRBV7-9	TRBJ1-5	ASSFRRVGRPQH
TRBV5-6	TRBJ1-6	ASSSLETGGNSPLH
TRBV27	TRBJ2-1	ASSLIRSMANNEQF
TRBV4-2	TRBJ1-1	ASSPRSTGNTEAF
TRBV19	TRBJ1-4	ASSILPRQGIEKLF
TRBV27	TRBJ1-2	ASSYPSGHGYT
TRBV30	TRBJ2-2	AWNTGTSETGELF
TRBV4-3	TRBJ1-2	ASSQDEGAMVNYGYT
TRBV10-3	TRBJ2-5	AIRRGGGAETQY
TRBV7-3	TRBJ2-1	ASSLTRREGYNEQF
TRBV6-6	TRBJ2-3	ASNRGNTDTQY
TRBV7-3	TRBJ2-3	ASSTTGLSTDTQY
TRBV29-1	TRBJ2-2	SVAGAGELF
TRBV2	TRBJ2-2	ASSWGQHTGELF
TRBV13	TRBJ2-3	ASSSQLTSGSTDTQY
TRBV30	TRBJ2-7	AWSGTGAPWEQY